A single sample gave rise to the 10 T cell receptor beta chains below, sequenced in a study of blood T cell repertoires in COVID-19. Assay used: immunoSEQ multiplex PCR; TCRdb lists only in-frame clones, some missing. The table lists 65,000 to 90,000 clones, around 90% of them singletons. The specimen sequenced was peripheral blood. Receptors were obtained from a woman between 45 and 65 years old with active or convalescent COVID-19.

The chain joins TRBV15 to TRBJ2-3, with 7 bases lining up with TRBD2. Trimming took 0 bases from V and 9 from J; bases not matched to a gene: 12. Germline V CDR1 and CDR2: LNHNV, YYDKDF (reference sequence). This CDR3 comprises 16 residues. The CDR3 region has the DNA TGTGCCACCAGCAGAGATGGGCGGGGGTTTATCGAGACGCAGTATTTT. As protein: CATSRDGRGFIETQYF. Full variable domain (remainder filled in from reference TRBV15 and TRBJ2-3): DAMVIQNPRYQVTQFGKPVTLSCSQTLNHNVMYWYQQKSSQAPKLLFHYYDKDFNNEADTPDNFQSRRPNTSFCFLDIRSPGLGDTAMYLCATSRDGRGFIETQYFGPGTRLTVL.

V usage is TRBV5-5 and J usage is TRBJ2-3; tentatively, D is TRBD2 (7 bases). With 1 base removed from V and 1 base from J, the gap between germline ends came to 13 bases. CDR1 is SGHKS, CDR2 YYEKEE, per germline (reference sequence). This CDR3 contains 16 residues. DNA for the CDR3: TGTGCCAGCAGCTTGATGGCGGGGGCAGGCACAGATACGCAGTATTTT. Amino acids: CASSLMAGAGTDTQYF. Variable domain in full (rest from reference TRBV5-5 and TRBJ2-3): DAGVTQSPTHLIKTRGQQVTLRCSPISGHKSVSWYQQVLGQGPQFIFQYYEKEERGRGNFPDRFSARQFPNYSSELNVNALLLGDSALYLCASSLMAGAGTDTQYFGPGTRLTVL.

This clone showed up just once. The V call is TRBV9, the J call TRBJ2-7; tentative D call: TRBD2 (6 bases). V lost 4 bases and J 4 bases, leaving 15 bases between the germline ends. Looked up from germline, CDR1 is SGDLS and CDR2 is YYNGEE. CDR3 length: 14 residues. CDR3 nucleotides: TGTGCCAGCAGCCTCAGTGGGGGGTTATACGAGCAGTACTTC. Its translation: CASSLSGGLYEQYF.

The chain employs TRBV19 and TRBJ1-2; D is ambiguous. The germline CDR1 and CDR2 sequences are LNHDA and SQIVND (reference sequence). The CDR3 spans 18 residues. Trimming shortened V by 7 bases and J by 3 bases, and 27 bases separated the two germline ends. The CDR3 region has the DNA TGTGCCAGTAACCCTAAACTTACGTACTCCCGCCTCGACTATGGCTACACCTTC. It translates to CASNPKLTYSRLDYGYTF.

The rearrangement links TRBV10-3 to TRBJ2-1, with TRBD2 matching over 7 bases. Trimming removed 2 bases from V and 5 bases from J; junction bases left unmatched: 9. The CDR3 has 16 residues. Germline CDR1 reads ENHRY; CDR2 reads SYGVKD. The CDR3, as DNA: TGTGCCATCAGTGAGGCGGAATGGGGGGGGGACAATGAGCAGTTCTTC. Translating it yields CAISEAEWGGDNEQFF.

The gene calls are TRBV5-1 and TRBJ2-2; D is unresolved. This CDR3 comprises 14 residues. Germline V gene data show CDR1 as SGHRS and CDR2 as YFSETQ. Trimming pared 3 bases from V and 5 bases from J, leaving 11 bases between. The CDR3 region is CASSYDLTTGELFF. As DNA, the CDR3 is TGCGCCAGCAGCTACGACCTGACTACCGGGGAGCTGTTTTTT.

The gene calls are TRBV12-5 and TRBJ1-1; D gene unclear. From germline, CDR1 is LGHNT and CDR2 FRNRAP. V lost 6 bases and J 4 bases, leaving 9 bases between the germline ends. The CDR3 extends over 12 amino acids. The CDR3: CASGFSGTEAFF. The CDR3 region has the DNA TGTGCTAGTGGCTTTAGCGGCACTGAAGCTTTCTTT.

The rearrangement joins TRBV11-2 to TRBJ2-3; TRBD2 matches 8 bases. The CDR3 extends over 17 amino acids. The germline V gene has CDR1 SGHAT and CDR2 FQNNGV. Unmatched junction bases numbered 7, after V lost 1 base and J lost 1 base. The CDR3 coding sequence is TGTGCCAGCAGCTTAGTGCGGGGGGCCCCTGGCACAGATACGCAGTATTTT. It translates to CASSLVRGAPGTDTQYF. Filled out from reference TRBV11-2 and TRBJ2-3, the complete variable domain reads EAGVAQSPRYKIIEKRQSVAFWCNPISGHATLYWYQQILGQGPKLLIQFQNNGVVDDSQLPKDRFSAERLKGVDSTLKIQPAKLEDSAVYLCASSLVRGAPGTDTQYFGPGTRLTVL.

This CDR3 is CASSVAPAREKPNYGYTF. The CDR3, as DNA: TGTGCCAGCAGCGTAGCCCCGGCCAGGGAAAAGCCTAACTATGGCTACACCTTC. The V gene is TRBV9, the J gene TRBJ1-2; D is possibly TRBD1 (5 bases). This CDR3 comprises 18 residues. V was shortened by 0 bases and J by 0 bases, with 18 bases between the two germline ends. CDR1 and CDR2 (germline): SGDLS, YYNGEE.

The J gene is TRBJ1-2, the V gene TRBV29-1; 8 bases match TRBD1. The germline gives CDR1 SQVTM, CDR2 ANQGSEA. The CDR3 runs to 13 residues. Trimming took 6 bases from V and 6 from J; bases not matched to a gene: 9. CDR3 sequence (DNA): TGCAGCGTAGACAGGGGAAGTTACGATGGCTACACCTTC. It specifies CSVDRGSYDGYTF. The variable domain in full, with the rest retrieved from reference TRBV29-1 and TRBJ1-2, is SAVISQKPSRDICQRGTSLTIQCQVDSQVTMMFWYRQQPGQSLTLIATANQGSEATYESGFVIDKFPISRPNLTFSTLTVSNMSPEDSSIYLCSVDRGSYDGYTFGSGTRLTVV.